The T cell receptor beta chain under discussion was sequenced for a study of human T cells and chemical hapten exposure. The CDR3 loop spans 10 amino acids. CDR1 and CDR2 from the germline V gene are SQVTM and ANQGSEA. The V gene lost 5 bases and the J gene lost 5 bases, with 3 bases spanning the gap. As to time point: patch test 2, 6 weeks after DPC sensitization. Treatment here: therapeutic diphenylcyclopropenone sensitization with weekly scalp DPC. Blood, whole and unfractionated, served as the source for total RNA extraction. Study-wide results and caveats: The study found that DPC sensitization did not change TCRs above 1 in 1000 frequency.

This clonotype was picked up a small number of times. Its antigen is not identified. Individual cDNA molecules had unique molecular identifiers attached to them by the library. MiXCR, run by TCRdb on the RACE reads, gives a single entry per CDR3 protein. In the table there are about 96,000 distinct CDR3 sequences, over 7.5% of which are singletons. The source was whole blood, collected in connection with sensitization to the hapten diphenylcyclopropenone (DPC). This clonotype was obtained from a woman aged 40 to 50 with alopecia areata. Some clones in this sample may be carry-over from other donors' samples. The rearrangement joins TRBV29-1 to TRBJ2-2; D gene uncertain. CDR3 sequence reads: CSVLTGELFF. The CDR3 DNA is TGCAGCGTTCTGACCGGGGAGCTGTTTTTT.